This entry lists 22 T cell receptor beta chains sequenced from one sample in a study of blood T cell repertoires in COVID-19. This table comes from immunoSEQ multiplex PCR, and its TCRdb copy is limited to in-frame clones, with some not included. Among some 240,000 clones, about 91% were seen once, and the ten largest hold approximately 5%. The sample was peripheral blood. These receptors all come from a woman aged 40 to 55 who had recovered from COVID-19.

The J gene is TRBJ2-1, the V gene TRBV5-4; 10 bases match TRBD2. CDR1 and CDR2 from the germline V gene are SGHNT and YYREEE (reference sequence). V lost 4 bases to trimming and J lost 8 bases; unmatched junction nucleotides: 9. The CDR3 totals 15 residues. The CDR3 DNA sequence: TGTGCCAGCAGCCTGATCCCCAGCGGGAGGGATGAGCAGTTCTTC. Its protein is CASSLIPSGRDEQFF.

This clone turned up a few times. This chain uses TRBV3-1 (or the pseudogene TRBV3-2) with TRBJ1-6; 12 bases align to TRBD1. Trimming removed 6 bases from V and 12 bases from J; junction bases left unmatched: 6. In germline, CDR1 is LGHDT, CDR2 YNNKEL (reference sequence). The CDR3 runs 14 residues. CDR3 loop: CASRPGTGGLPLHF. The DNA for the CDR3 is TGTGCCAGCAGGCCCGGGACAGGGGGCTTACCCCTCCACTTT.

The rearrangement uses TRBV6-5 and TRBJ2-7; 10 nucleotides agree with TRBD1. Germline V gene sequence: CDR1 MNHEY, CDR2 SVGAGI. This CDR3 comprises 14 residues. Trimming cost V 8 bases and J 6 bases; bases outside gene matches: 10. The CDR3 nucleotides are TGTGCCAGCCGCAACACAGACAGGGGGCCCGAGCAGTACGTC. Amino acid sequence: CASRNTDRGPEQYV.

The CDR3, as DNA: TGTGCCAGCAAGTTGGCTACAGGGTTCTCTGGGGCCAACGTCCTGACTTTC. This gives the protein CASKLATGFSGANVLTF. The rearrangement joins TRBV2 to TRBJ2-6; tentative D call: TRBD1 (6 bases). This CDR3 is built from 17 residues. Germline CDR1 SNHLY, CDR2 FYNNEI. The V end lost 7 bases, the J end lost 0 bases, and 16 bases lay between the germline ends. Full variable domain (rest looked up from reference TRBV2 and TRBJ2-6): EPEVTQTPSHQVTQMGQEVILRCVPISNHLYFYWYRQILGQKVEFLVSFYNNEISEKSEIFDDQFSVERPDGSNFTLKIRSTKLEDSAMYFCASKLATGFSGANVLTFGAGSRLTVL.

The CDR3 region is CASSEHSGEAGGEQFF. CDR3 nucleotides: TGTGCCAGCAGTGAACATAGCGGGGAAGCAGGGGGTGAGCAGTTCTTC. The rearrangement joins TRBV6-1 to TRBJ2-1; D possibly corresponds to TRBD2 (8 bases). CDR1 is MNHNS, CDR2 SASEGT, per germline. The CDR3 has 16 amino acids. The V and J ends lost 2 bases and 9 bases respectively, with 20 bases between them.

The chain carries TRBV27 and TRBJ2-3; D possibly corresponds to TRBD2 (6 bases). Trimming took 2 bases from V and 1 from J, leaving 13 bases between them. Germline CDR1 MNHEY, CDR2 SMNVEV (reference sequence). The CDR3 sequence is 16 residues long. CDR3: CASSLQDSGGTDTQYF. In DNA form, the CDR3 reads TGTGCCAGCAGTTTACAAGACTCGGGAGGCACAGATACGCAGTATTTT.

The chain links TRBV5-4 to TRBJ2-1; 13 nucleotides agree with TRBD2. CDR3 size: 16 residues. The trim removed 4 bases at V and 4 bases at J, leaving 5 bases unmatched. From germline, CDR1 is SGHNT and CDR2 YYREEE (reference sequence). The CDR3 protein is CASSHTSGGGYNEQFF. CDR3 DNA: TGTGCCAGCAGCCATACTAGCGGGGGGGGATACAATGAGCAGTTCTTC.

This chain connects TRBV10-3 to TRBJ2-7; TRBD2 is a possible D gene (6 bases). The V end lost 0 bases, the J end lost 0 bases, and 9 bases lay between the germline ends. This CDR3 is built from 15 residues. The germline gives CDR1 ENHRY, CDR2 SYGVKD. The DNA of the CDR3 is TGTGCCATCAGTGAGTCGCCTAGCGCCTCCTACGAGCAGTACGTC. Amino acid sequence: CAISESPSASYEQYV.

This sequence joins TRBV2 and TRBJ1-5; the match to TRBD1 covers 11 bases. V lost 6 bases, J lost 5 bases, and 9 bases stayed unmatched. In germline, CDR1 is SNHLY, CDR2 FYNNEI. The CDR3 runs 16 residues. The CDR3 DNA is TGTGCCAGCAGCGAGTCGGACAGGGGGCGGGATCAGCCCCAGCATTTT. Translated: CASSESDRGRDQPQHF. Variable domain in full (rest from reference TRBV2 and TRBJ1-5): EPEVTQTPSHQVTQMGQEVILRCVPISNHLYFYWYRQILGQKVEFLVSFYNNEISEKSEIFDDQFSVERPDGSNFTLKIRSTKLEDSAMYFCASSESDRGRDQPQHFGDGTRLSIL.

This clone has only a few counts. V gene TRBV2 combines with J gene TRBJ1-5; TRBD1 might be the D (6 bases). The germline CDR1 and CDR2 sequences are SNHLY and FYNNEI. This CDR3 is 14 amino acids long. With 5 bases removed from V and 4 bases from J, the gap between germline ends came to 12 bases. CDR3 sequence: CASSFDRKNQPQHF. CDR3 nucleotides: TGTGCCAGCAGTTTCGACAGGAAAAATCAGCCCCAGCATTTT.

CDR3 in amino acids: CASSLRTGFDTGELFF. In nucleotides, the CDR3 is TGCGCCAGCAGCTTACGGACAGGCTTCGACACCGGGGAGCTGTTTTTT. The chain is built from TRBV5-1 and TRBJ2-2; 7 bases line up with TRBD1. Germline assignment: CDR1 SGHRS and CDR2 YFSETQ. This CDR3 has 16 amino acids. J lost 3 bases, V lost 2 bases, and 7 bases had no gene match.

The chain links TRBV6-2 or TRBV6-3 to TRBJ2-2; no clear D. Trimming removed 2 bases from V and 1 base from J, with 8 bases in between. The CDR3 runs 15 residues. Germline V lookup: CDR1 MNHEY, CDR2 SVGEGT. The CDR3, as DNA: TGTGCCAGCAGTTACCAGGAAGGGAACACCGGGGAGCTGTTTTTT. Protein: CASSYQEGNTGELFF.

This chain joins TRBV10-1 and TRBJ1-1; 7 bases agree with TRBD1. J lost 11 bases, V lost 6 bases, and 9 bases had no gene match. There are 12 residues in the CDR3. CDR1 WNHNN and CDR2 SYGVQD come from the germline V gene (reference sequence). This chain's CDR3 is CASSRQGRAAFF. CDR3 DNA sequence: TGCGCCAGCAGCAGACAGGGACGGGCGGCTTTCTTT.

This CDR3 is CASSLSTGVGEKLFF. DNA of the CDR3: TGTGCCAGCAGTTTATCGACAGGGGTGGGGGAAAAACTGTTTTTT. The J gene is TRBJ1-4, the V gene TRBV27; 8 bases align to TRBD1. The CDR3 spans 15 residues. V gave up 0 bases and J gave up 8 bases; unmatched junction bases: 5. The germline gives CDR1 MNHEY, CDR2 SMNVEV (reference sequence).

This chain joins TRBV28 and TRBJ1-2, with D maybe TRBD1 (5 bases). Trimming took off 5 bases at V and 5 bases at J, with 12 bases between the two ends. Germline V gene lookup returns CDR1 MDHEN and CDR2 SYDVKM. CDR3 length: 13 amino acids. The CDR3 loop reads CASSRPAGYGYTF. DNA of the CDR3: TGTGCCAGCAGTCGCCCCGCAGGGTATGGCTACACCTTC.

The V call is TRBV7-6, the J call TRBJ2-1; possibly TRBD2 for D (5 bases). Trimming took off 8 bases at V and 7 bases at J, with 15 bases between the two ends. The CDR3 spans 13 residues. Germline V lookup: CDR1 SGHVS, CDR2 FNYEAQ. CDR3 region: CASGGLGINEQFF. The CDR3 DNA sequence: TGTGCCAGCGGCGGGCTAGGGATAAATGAGCAGTTCTTC.

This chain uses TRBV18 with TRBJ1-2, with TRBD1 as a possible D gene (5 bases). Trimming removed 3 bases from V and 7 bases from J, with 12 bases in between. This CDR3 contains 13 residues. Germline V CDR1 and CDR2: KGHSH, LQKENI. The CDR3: CASSPQGERGYTF. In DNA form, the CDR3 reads TGTGCCAGCTCACCCCAGGGCGAACGTGGCTACACCTTC. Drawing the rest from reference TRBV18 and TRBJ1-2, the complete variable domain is NAGVMQNPRHLVRRRGQEARLRCSPMKGHSHVYWYRQLPEEGLKFMVYLQKENIIDESGMPKERFSAEFPKEGPSILRIQQVVRGDSAAYFCASSPQGERGYTFGSGTRLTVV.

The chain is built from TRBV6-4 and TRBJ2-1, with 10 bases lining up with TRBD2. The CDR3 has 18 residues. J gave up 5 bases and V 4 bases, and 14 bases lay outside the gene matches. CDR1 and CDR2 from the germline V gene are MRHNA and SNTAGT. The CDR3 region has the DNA TGTGCCAGCAGTGCCGGACTAAGCGGGAGGGCCGGGGACAATGAGCAGTTCTTC. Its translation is CASSAGLSGRAGDNEQFF.

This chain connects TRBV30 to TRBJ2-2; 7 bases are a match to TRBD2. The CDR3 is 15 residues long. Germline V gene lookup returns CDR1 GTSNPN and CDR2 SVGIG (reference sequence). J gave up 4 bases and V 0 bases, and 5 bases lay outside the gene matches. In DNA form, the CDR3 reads TGTGCCTGGAGTGTTGGGGGGACTATCACCGGGGAGCTGTTTTTT. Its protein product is CAWSVGGTITGELFF.

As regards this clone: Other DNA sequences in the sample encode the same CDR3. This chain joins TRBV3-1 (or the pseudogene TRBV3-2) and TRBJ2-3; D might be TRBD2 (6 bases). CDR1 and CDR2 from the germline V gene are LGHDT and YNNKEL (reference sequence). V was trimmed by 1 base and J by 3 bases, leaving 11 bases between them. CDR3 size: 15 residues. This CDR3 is CASSQVSGSTDTQYF. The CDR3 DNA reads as TGTGCCAGCAGCCAAGTTAGCGGTTCAACAGATACGCAGTATTTT.

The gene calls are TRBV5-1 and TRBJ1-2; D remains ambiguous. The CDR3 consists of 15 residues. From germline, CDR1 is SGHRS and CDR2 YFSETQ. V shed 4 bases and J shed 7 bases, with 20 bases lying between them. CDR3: CASSPDPGLGGGYTF. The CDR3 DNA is TGCGCCAGCAGCCCCGACCCCGGACTGGGAGGTGGCTACACCTTC.

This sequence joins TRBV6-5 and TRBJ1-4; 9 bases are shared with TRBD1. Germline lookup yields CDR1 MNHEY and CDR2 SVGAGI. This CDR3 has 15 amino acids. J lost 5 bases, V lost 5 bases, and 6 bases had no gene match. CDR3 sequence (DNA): TGTGCCAGCAGTAGAACAGGGGGCGAGAATGAAAAACTGTTTTTT. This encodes CASSRTGGENEKLFF.